This T cell receptor beta chain came from a study of blood T cell repertoires in COVID-19. V lost 7 bases, J lost 7 bases, and 11 bases lay in between. CDR1 LNHDA and CDR2 SQIVND come from the germline V gene (reference sequence). There are 12 residues in the CDR3. Data came from immunoSEQ multiplex PCR; TCRdb stores just in-frame clones and leaves some out. The sample records about 39,000 clones, roughly 94% being singletons. Sequencing was done on a sample of peripheral blood. J is TRBJ1-5 and V is TRBV19; D perhaps matches TRBD1 (6 bases). This receptor was identified in a human donor with active COVID-19. The donor label of this sample is uncertain. CDR3 sequence: CASNREGQPQHF. The CDR3 DNA follows: TGTGCCAGTAACAGGGAAGGGCAGCCCCAGCATTTT.